A selection of T cell receptor beta chains follows, all from one sample in a study of shared T cell receptors in the human thymus. TCRdb's copy holds only in-frame clones and misses some; the assay was immunoSEQ multiplex PCR. Of under 850,000 clones listed, roughly 90% are singletons. This same sample was also taken into another study, of human thymus T cells.

Sequencing used thymocytes. The source of these receptors is a boy younger than two with a congenital heart defect. Each CDR3 is given with its conserved first and last residue. Fields, in order: clone size, J gene, V gene, D gene, CDR3 protein, CDR3 DNA. The D gene is left open where the match is weak. Rows give clone size only sometimes, using once, few, many, or a class for an expanded clone.

>few|TRBJ1-1|TRBV27|TRBD1
CASSLGHRGNTEAFF
TGTGCCAGCAGTTTAGGACACAGGGGGAACACTGAAGCTTTCTTT
>NA|TRBJ1-5|TRBV9|TRBD1
CASLSRELGQFSNQPQHF
TGTGCCAGCCTATCCCGGGAACTGGGACAGTTCAGCAATCAGCCCCAGCATTTT
>NA|TRBJ2-5|TRBV7-2|TRBD2
CASSLARLAGETQYF
TGTGCCAGCAGCTTAGCTAGACTAGCGGGAGAGACCCAGTACTTC
>NA|TRBJ1-2|TRBV28|NA
CASSLILYGYTF
TGTGCCAGCAGTTTAATCCTATATGGCTACACCTTC
>NA|TRBJ1-1|TRBV11-2|NA
CASSLDSGRGNTEAFF
TGTGCCAGCAGCTTAGATAGTGGCAGGGGAAACACTGAAGCTTTCTTT
>NA|TRBJ2-3|TRBV7-9|TRBD2
CASSLASGFRTDTQYF
TGTGCCAGCAGCTTGGCTAGCGGGTTTCGCACAGATACGCAGTATTTT
>NA|TRBJ2-1|TRBV7-2|TRBD2
CASSLGGGYNEQFF
TGTGCCAGCAGCTTAGGCGGGGGATACAATGAGCAGTTCTTC
>NA|TRBJ2-7|TRBV27|TRBD1
CASGVPGQGWYEQYF
TGTGCCAGCGGAGTACCGGGACAGGGGTGGTACGAGCAGTACTTC
>few|TRBJ1-3|TRBV4-3|TRBD1
CASSQTRGQEKNTIYF
TGCGCCAGCAGCCAAACCAGAGGACAGGAGAAAAACACCATATATTTT
>few|TRBJ2-1|TRBV2|TRBD2
CASSGGGPGNEQFF
TGTGCCAGCTCGGGGGGGGGACCTGGCAATGAGCAGTTCTTC
>NA|TRBJ2-3|TRBV11-3|NA
CASSLRTPTDTQYF
TGTGCCAGCAGCTTAAGGACACCCACAGATACGCAGTATTTT
>NA|TRBJ1-2|TRBV6-4|NA
CASSEGTTIRYGYTF
TGTGCCAGCAGCGAGGGAACAACCATCCGATATGGCTACACCTTC
>NA|TRBJ2-7|TRBV6-5|NA
CASSYSSKGRGYEQYF
TGTGCCAGCAGTTACTCGAGTAAAGGGAGAGGCTACGAGCAGTACTTC
>NA|TRBJ2-1|TRBV18|TRBD2
CASSVGLAGEGGNEQFF
TGTGCCAGCTCCGTTGGACTAGCGGGAGAGGGGGGCAATGAGCAGTTCTTC
>NA|TRBJ2-5|TRBV4-3|TRBD2
CASSQVGASGAQETQYF
TGCGCCAGCAGCCAAGTTGGGGCTAGCGGAGCCCAAGAGACCCAGTACTTC
>NA|TRBJ2-1|TRBV19|NA
CASSQGGGEQFF
TGTGCCAGTAGTCAAGGGGGGGGTGAGCAGTTCTTC
>NA|TRBJ1-1|TRBV10-2|TRBD1
CASNPTGVGTEAFF
TGCGCCAGCAATCCCACAGGGGTTGGCACTGAAGCTTTCTTT
>NA|TRBJ2-5|TRBV15|NA
CATSKGTVGETQYF
TGTGCCACCAGCAAAGGGACTGTTGGGGAGACCCAGTACTTC
>NA|TRBJ2-1|TRBV21-1|NA
CASSMGTSGTYNEQFF
TGTGCCAGCAGCATGGGGACTAGCGGGACCTACAATGAGCAGTTCTTC
>once|TRBJ2-7|TRBV14|TRBD2
CASSQDRLAGSYEQYF
TGTGCCAGCAGCCAAGATCGCCTAGCGGGGTCCTACGAGCAGTACTTC
>NA|TRBJ2-6|TRBV18|NA
CASSPKPRSTILTF
TGTGCCAGCTCGCCAAAGCCCCGGAGCACCATCCTGACTTTC
>NA|TRBJ2-7|TRBV10-1|NA
CASSESPGRESPYEQYF
TGCGCCAGCAGTGAGTCACCTGGAAGGGAGAGTCCCTACGAGCAGTACTTC
>NA|TRBJ2-1|TRBV7-2|NA
CASSFPHRDKYLVEQFF
TGTGCCAGCAGCTTCCCACACCGGGACAAATACCTGGTTGAGCAGTTCTTC
>NA|TRBJ2-7|TRBV28|TRBD2
CASGIAGEDSYEQYF
TGTGCCAGCGGGATAGCGGGAGAGGACTCCTACGAGCAGTACTTC
>NA|TRBJ1-5|TRBV2|NA
CASSAGYPQPQHF
TGTGCCAGCAGCGCAGGGTACCCTCAGCCCCAGCATTTT